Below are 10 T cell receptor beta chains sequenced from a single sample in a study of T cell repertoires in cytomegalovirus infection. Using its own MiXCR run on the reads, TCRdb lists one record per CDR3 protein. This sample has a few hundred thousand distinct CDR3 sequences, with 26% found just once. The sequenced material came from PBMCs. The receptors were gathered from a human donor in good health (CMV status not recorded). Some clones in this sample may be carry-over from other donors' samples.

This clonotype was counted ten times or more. The CDR3 sequence: CASSLTPDNQPQHF. Written as DNA, the CDR3 is TGTGCCAGCAGCCTAACCCCGGATAATCAGCCCCAGCATTTT. This rearrangement joins TRBV7-2 to TRBJ1-5; D not certain. The CDR3 length is 14 residues. In germline, CDR1 is SGHTA, CDR2 FQGNSA. V shed 5 bases and J shed 4 bases, with 12 bases lying between them.

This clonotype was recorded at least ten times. The CDR3 DNA reads TGTGCCAGCAGCTTGTGGGGAGAGGGCTACAATGAGCAGTTCTTC. Encoded protein: CASSLWGEGYNEQFF. The V call is TRBV7-2, the J call TRBJ2-1, with D possibly matching TRBD2 (5 bases). Germline assignment: CDR1 SGHTA and CDR2 FQGNSA. CDR3 length equals 15 residues. V lost 3 bases and J lost 3, with 12 bases in between.

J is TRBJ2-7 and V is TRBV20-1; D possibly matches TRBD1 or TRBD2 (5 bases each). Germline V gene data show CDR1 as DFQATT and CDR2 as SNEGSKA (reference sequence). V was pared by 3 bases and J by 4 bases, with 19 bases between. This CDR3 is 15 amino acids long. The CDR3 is CSASEAASGGYEQYF. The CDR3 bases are TGCAGTGCTAGCGAGGCGGCTAGTGGGGGTTACGAGCAGTACTTC.

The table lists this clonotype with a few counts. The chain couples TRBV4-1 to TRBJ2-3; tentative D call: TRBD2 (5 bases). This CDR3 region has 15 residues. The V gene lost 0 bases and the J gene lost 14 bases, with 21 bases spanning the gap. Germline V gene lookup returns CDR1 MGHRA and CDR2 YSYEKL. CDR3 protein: CASSQDGKLHTRGYF. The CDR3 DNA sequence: TGCGCCAGCAGCCAAGATGGAAAACTTCACACCCGGGGGTATTTT.

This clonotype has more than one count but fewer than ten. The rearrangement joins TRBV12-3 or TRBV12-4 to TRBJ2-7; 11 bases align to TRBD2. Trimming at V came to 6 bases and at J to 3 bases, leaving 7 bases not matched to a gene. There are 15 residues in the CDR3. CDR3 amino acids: CASSPSGTSGYEQYV. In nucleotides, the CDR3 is TGTGCCAGCAGCCCCTCCGGGACTAGCGGCTACGAGCAGTACGTC.

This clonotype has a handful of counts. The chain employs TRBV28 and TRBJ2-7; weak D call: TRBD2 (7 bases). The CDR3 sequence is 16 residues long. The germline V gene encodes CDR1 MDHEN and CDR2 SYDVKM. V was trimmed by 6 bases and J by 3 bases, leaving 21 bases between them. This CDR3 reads CASRSPGEGGIYEQYF. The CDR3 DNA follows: TGTGCCAGCAGATCCCCCGGGGAGGGGGGGATCTACGAGCAGTACTTC.

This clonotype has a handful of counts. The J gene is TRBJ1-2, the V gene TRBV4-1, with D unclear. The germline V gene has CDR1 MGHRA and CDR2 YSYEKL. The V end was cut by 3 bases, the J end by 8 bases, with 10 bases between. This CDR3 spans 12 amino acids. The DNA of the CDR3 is TGCGCCAGCAGCCACACGTTGCTGGGCTACACCTTC. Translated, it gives CASSHTLLGYTF.

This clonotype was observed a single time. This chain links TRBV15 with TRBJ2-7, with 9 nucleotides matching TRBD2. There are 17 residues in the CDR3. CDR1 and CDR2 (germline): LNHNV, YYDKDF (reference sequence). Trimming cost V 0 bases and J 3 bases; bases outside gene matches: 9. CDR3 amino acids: CATSRDPGLARNYEQYV. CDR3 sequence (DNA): TGTGCCACCAGCAGAGATCCGGGACTAGCCCGAAACTACGAGCAGTACGTC.

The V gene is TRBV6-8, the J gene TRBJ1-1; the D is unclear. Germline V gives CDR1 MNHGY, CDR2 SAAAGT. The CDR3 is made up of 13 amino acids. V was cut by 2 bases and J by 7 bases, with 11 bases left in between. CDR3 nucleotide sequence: TGTGCCAGCAGTTACGAATTAGGTCTTGAAGCTTTCTTT. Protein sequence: CASSYELGLEAFF.

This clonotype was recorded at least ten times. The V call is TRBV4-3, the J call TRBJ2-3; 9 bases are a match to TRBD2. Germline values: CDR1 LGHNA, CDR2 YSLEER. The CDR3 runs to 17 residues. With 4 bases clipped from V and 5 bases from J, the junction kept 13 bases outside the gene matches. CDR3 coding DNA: TGCGCCAGCAGCCTCGACCCAGGACTTAGCGGGGGAGATACGCAGTATTTT. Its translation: CASSLDPGLSGGDTQYF.